This T cell receptor beta chain comes out of a study of T cells in Graves' hyperthyroidism and ophthalmopathy. TCR beta CDR3 sequences were amplified from RNA transcripts. With the HTBI primer set, the TCR CDR3 went through a first round of RT-PCR. TCRdb used MiXCR to reprocess the multiplex PCR reads, holding one entry per CDR3 protein. Found here are roughly 700,000 distinct CDR3 sequences, 11% to 15% of them singletons; the top ten hold 10% to 13%. The CDR3 extends over 15 amino acids. V was pared by 4 bases and J by 4 bases, with 4 bases of the junction left unmatched. The V gene's germline CDR1 is LNHNV and CDR2 YYDKDF (reference sequence). This clonotype came up many times.

Sequenced sample: blood. The chain couples TRBV15 to TRBJ2-1, with 10 bases matching TRBD2. The sequence was obtained from a woman younger than 35 with Graves' hyperthyroidism. CDR3 DNA: TGTGCCACCAGCACAGGACTAGCGGCTTACAATGAGCAGTTCTTC. This codes for CATSTGLAAYNEQFF.